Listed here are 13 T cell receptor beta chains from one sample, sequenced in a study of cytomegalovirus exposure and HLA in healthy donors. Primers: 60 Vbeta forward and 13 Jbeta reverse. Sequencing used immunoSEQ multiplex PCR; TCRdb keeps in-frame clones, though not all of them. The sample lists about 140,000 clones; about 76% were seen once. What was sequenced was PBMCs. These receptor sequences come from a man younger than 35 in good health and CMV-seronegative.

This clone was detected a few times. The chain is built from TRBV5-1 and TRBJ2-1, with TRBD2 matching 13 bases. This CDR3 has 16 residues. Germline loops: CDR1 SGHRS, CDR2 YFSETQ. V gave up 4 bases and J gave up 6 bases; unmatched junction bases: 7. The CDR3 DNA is TGCGCCAGCAGCCCCCTGACTAGCGGGGGGTTCAATGAGCAGTTCTTC. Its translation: CASSPLTSGGFNEQFF. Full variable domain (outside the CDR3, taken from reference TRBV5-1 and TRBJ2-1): KAGVTQTPRYLIKTRGQQVTLSCSPISGHRSVSWYQQTPGQGLQFLFEYFSETQRNKGNFPGRFSGRQFSNSRSEMNVSTLELGDSALYLCASSPLTSGGFNEQFFGPGTRLTVL.

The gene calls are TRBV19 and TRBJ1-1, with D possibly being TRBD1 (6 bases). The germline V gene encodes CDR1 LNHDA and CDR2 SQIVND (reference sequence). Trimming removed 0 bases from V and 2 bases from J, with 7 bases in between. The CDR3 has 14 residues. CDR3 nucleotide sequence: TGTGCCAGTAGTATAGATGGGACAAACACTGAAGCTTTCTTT. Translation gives CASSIDGTNTEAFF.

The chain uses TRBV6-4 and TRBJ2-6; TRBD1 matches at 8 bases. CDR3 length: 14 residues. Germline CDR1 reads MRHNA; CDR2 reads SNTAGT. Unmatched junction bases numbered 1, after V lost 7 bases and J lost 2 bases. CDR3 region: CASTQGAGANVLTF. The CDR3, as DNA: TGTGCCAGCACACAGGGGGCTGGGGCCAACGTCCTGACTTTC.

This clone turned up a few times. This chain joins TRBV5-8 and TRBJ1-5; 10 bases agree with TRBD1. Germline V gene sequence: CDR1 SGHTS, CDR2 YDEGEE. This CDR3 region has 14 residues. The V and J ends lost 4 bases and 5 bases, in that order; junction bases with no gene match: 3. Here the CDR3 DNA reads TGTGCCAGCAGCCACGGACAGGGGGATCAGCCCCAGCATTTT. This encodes CASSHGQGDQPQHF.

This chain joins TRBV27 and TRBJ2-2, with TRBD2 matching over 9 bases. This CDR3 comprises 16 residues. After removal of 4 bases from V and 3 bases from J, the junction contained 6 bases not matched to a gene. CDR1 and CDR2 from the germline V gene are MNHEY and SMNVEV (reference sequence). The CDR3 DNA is TGTGCCAGCAGTTCACCGGGACTAGCCTACACCGGGGAGCTGTTTTTT. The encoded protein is CASSSPGLAYTGELFF.

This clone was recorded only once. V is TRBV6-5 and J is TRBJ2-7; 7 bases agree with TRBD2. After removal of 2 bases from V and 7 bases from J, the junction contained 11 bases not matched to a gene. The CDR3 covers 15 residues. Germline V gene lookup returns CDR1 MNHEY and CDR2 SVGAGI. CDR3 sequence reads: CASSYNPHLGGEQYF. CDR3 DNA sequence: TGTGCCAGCAGTTACAACCCCCACCTCGGGGGGGAGCAGTACTTC.

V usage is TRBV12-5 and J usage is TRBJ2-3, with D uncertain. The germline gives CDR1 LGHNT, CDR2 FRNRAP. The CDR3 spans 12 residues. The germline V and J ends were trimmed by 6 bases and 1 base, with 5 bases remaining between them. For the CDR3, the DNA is TGTGCTAGTGGACCGGGCACAGATACGCAGTATTTT. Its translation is CASGPGTDTQYF.

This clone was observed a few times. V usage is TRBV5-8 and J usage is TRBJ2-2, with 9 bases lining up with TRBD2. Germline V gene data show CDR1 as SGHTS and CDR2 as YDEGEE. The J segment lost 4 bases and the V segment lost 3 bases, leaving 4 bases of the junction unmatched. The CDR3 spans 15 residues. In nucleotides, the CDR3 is TGTGCCAGCAGCTCTGCGCGGGGGGGCACCGGGGAGCTGTTTTTT. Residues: CASSSARGGTGELFF.

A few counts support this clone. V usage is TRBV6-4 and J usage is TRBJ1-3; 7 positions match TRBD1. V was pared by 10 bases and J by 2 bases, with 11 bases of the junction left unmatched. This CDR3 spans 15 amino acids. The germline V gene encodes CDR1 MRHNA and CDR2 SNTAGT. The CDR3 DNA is TGTGCCAATAAAACAGGGGTCGTCCCTGGAAACACCATATATTTT. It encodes CANKTGVVPGNTIYF.

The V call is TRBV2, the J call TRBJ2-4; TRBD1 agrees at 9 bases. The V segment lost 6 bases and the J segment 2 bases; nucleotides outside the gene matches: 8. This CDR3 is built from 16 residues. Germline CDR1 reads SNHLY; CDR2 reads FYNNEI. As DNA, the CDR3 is TGTGCCAGCAGCCCGGGGACAGGGCGCACCAAAAACATTCAGTACTTC. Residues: CASSPGTGRTKNIQYF.

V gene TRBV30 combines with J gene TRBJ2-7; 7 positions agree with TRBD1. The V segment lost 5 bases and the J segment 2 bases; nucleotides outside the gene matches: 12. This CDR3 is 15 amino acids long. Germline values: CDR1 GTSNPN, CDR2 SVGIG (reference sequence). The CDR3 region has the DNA TGTGCCTGGCTAAGGAAGGGGCAGGGGGCCTACGAGCAGTACTTC. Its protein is CAWLRKGQGAYEQYF.

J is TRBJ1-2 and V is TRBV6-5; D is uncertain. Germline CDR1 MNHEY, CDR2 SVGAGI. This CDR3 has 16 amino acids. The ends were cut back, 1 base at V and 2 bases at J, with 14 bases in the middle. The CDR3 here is CASSYWAADPNYGYTF. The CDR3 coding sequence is TGTGCCAGCAGTTACTGGGCAGCCGATCCGAACTATGGCTACACCTTC.

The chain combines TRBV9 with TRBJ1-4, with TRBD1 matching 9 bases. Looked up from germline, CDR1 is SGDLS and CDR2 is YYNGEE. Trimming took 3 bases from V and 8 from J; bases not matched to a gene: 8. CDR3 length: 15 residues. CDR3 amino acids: CASSAFGTGSEKLFF. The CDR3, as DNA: TGTGCCAGCAGCGCATTCGGGACAGGGTCCGAAAAACTGTTTTTT. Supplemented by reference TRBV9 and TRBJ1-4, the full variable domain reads DSGVTQTPKHLITATGQRVTLRCSPRSGDLSVYWYQQSLDQGLQFLIQYYNGEERAKGNILERFSAQQFPDLHSELNLSSLELGDSALYFCASSAFGTGSEKLFFGSGTQLSVL.